The T cell receptor (beta chain) described here comes from a study of shared clonotypes between healthy human individuals. About the research overall: The cohort had two women and a few men, ages 18 to 49. Findings of the study overall: What naive subsets generally showed was a larger estimated richness than memory subsets showed. Clonotype sharing across a handful of donors was observed for about 4.8% of naive CD4 clonotypes.

This clone was recorded only once. The target antigen is unknown. Here immunoSEQ multiplex PCR was the method, and the copy in TCRdb shows in-frame clones only, minus some. The sample lists roughly 600,000 clones, 95% to 98% occurring once. It was CD45RO-negative cells, positively selected for CCR7, that made up naive CD8 cells, with terminally differentiated effector memory CD45RA+ cells excluded. CDR3 length: 16 amino acids. Germline loops: CDR1 SGHDN, CDR2 FVKESK. With V trimmed by 4 bases and J by 0 bases, 4 bases remained unmatched. This TCR derives from a man aged 30 to 39 in good health. The chain is built from TRBV14 and TRBJ2-3; TRBD2 matches 10 bases. Sequencing was carried out using naive CD8+ T cells sorted from blood. The CDR3 spells CASSRRTSGSTDTQYF. The DNA for the CDR3 is TGTGCCAGCAGCCGGAGGACTAGCGGAAGCACAGATACGCAGTATTTT.